This T cell receptor (beta chain) was found in a study of cytotoxic CD8 clonotypes in ibrutinib-treated CLL. General study results and limits: Against age-matched healthy donors, baseline clonality ran higher and tracked circulating CD8+ T-cell counts. Public clonotypes, rarely seen, contracted or held steady on treatment.

Regarding this clone: The antigen is not known.

The table came from immunoSEQ multiplex PCR; TCRdb's copy has only in-frame clones and leaves some out. The table records 250,000 to 350,000 clones, roughly 76% of them present only once. This CDR3 region has 15 residues. In germline, CDR1 is MNHNS, CDR2 SASEGT. The J segment lost 10 bases and the V segment lost 6 bases, leaving 11 bases of the junction unmatched. This sample comprised PBMCs, obtained at disease progression, from a patient treated with ibrutinib. The receptor's source is a human donor with chronic lymphocytic leukemia. J is TRBJ1-6 and V is TRBV6-1, with TRBD1 identical over 8 bases. The chain's CDR3 is CASSPSPDRESPLHF. CDR3 bases: TGTGCCAGCAGCCCTTCGCCGGACAGGGAATCACCCCTCCACTTT.